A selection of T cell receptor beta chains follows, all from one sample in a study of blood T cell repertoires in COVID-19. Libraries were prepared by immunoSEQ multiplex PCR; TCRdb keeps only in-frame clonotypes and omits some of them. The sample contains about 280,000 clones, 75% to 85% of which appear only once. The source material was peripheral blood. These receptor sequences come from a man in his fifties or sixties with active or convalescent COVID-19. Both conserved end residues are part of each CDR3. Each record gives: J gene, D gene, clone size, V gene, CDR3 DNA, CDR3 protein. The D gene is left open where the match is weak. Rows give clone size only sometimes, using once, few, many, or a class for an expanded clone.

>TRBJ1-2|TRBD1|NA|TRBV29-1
TGCAGCGCTTCCCGGGACAGGGGCTACACCTTC
CSASRDRGYTF
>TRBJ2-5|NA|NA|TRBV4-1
TGCGCCAGCAGCCAAAACGGGTTACCGGGGGAGACCCAGTACTTC
CASSQNGLPGETQYF
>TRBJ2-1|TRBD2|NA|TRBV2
TGTGCCAGCCGGAGACTAGCGGGTCCTCTCTCCTACAATGAGCAGTTCTTC
CASRRLAGPLSYNEQFF
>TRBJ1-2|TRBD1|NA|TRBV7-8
TGTGCCAGCAGCCGAATACAGGGGGCCGGCTACACCTTC
CASSRIQGAGYTF
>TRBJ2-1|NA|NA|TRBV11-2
TGTGCCAGCAGCGTAACAGGGTGGAATGAGCAGTTCTTC
CASSVTGWNEQFF
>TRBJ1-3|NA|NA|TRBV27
TGTGCCAGCAGTCCGACTACACCCGTCTCTGGAAACACCATATATTTT
CASSPTTPVSGNTIYF
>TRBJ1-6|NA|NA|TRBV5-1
TGCGCCAGCAGTCTGGAGGGGAGTGCGGTGTCCCTCCACTTT
CASSLEGSAVSLHF
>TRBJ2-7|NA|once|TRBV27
TGTGCCAGCAGTTTATCGGGGGCGTACGAGCAGTACTTC
CASSLSGAYEQYF
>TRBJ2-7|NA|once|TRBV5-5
TGTGCCAGCAGCCGGGACACCTCCTACGAGCAGTACTTC
CASSRDTSYEQYF
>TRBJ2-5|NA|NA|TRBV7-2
TGTGCCAGCAGCTTAACCGGGAGTCCAGAGACCCAGTACTTC
CASSLTGSPETQYF
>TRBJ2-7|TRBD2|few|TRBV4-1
TGCGCCAGCAGCGAGGGGACTAGCGGGTTTTACGAGCAGTACTTC
CASSEGTSGFYEQYF
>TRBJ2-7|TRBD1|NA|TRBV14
TGTGCCAGCAGCCAAGTAGGGACAGGGGCCTACGAGCAGTACTTC
CASSQVGTGAYEQYF